This T cell receptor (beta chain) was retrieved from a study of T cell repertoires in cytomegalovirus infection. Germline V CDR1 and CDR2: SNHLY, FYNNEI. The CDR3 runs to 15 residues. Each CDR3 protein is one row after TCRdb ran MiXCR on the reads. In the table there are about 900,000 distinct CDR3 sequences, 31% of which are singletons. A remark on this clonotype: Antigen: not known. The junction departs from the called germline gene at one end, perhaps through a read error.

The input for sequencing was cultured CD8+ T cells from PBMCs, taken from culture after CMV antigen stimulation. This clonotype was sampled from a human donor in good health (CMV status not recorded). Some clones in this sample may be carry-over from other donors' samples. J is TRBJ1-3 and V is TRBV2; no clear D. CDR3 nucleotide sequence: TGTGCCAGCAGCGAAGGCCCAGCCTCTGGAAACACCATATATTTT. It specifies CASSEGPASGNTIYF.